This TCR beta chain was sequenced during a study of technical replicates of blood from several donors. TCRdb's copy holds only in-frame clones and misses some; the assay was immunoSEQ multiplex PCR. The profile shows 95,000 to 100,000 clones, just over 95% of them singletons. This sequence originates from a human donor in good health. Sequencing used T cells isolated from PBMCs.

The CDR3 coding sequence is TGTGCCAGCAGACACACAGGGGGGGCCGACTATGGCTACACCTTC. Amino acids: CASRHTGGADYGYTF. The chain employs TRBV28 and TRBJ1-2, with 8 nucleotides matching TRBD1. The V segment lost 6 bases and the J segment 3 bases; nucleotides outside the gene matches: 9. The germline V gene has CDR1 MDHEN and CDR2 SYDVKM. CDR3 length equals 15 residues.